This T cell receptor (beta chain) originates from a study of tumor-infiltrating lymphocytes in primary liver carcinoma. At the level of the study: The five patients, who were men and women, ranged in age from 30 to 69 years. Each sample had roughly 3.65 to 8 million productive TCRbeta reads regardless of tissue type.

Unsorted bulk tissue of about 19-31 mg yielded co-extracted RNA and DNA. Every single tumor sample held over 85% viable tumor cells. Making TCR beta cDNA involved roughly 0.55 ug total RNA and a constant-region primer. Libraries covering TCR beta were generated through three nested multiplex PCR rounds (using a slightly modified ARM-PCR). A C-beta reverse primer and TRBV1-TRBV30 forward primers served in each of the first two PCR rounds, at around 10 cycles apiece. TCRdb fed the multiplex PCR reads into MiXCR, producing one record per CDR3 protein. The sample contains 65,000 to 80,000 distinct CDR3 sequences, roughly three quarters of which appear only once. In the case of this clonotype: One end of the junction does not line up with germline, which may come from a read error.

The germline V gene encodes CDR1 SGHAT and CDR2 FQDESV (reference sequence). This CDR3 has 15 amino acids. V usage is TRBV11-1 and J usage is TRBJ1-4; 7 nucleotides match TRBD1. Sequences were obtained from liver tumor tissue from sampling region 4. Subset given: tumor region T4, right-lateral pole. This clonotype was obtained from a man aged 35 to 55 with primary liver carcinoma and hepatitis B virus infection. CDR3 region: CASSHNRGHNEKLSF. The CDR3 DNA is TGTGCCAGCAGCCACAACAGGGGACATAATGAAAAACTGTCATTT.